The rows below give T cell receptor beta chains drawn from one sample of a study of CD8 T cells in Susac syndrome. Each CDR3 protein gets one entry after TCRdb re-called the immunoSEQ multiplex PCR reads with MiXCR. Here the sample spans approximately 190,000 distinct CDR3 sequences, 95% being singletons. Sequencing was performed on CD8+ T cells from PBMCs. All receptors come from a human donor with Susac syndrome. CDR3s include the opening cysteine and the closing phenylalanine or tryptophan. A D gene is named only where the DNA matches it firmly. A row's size may be missing; if present it is once, few, many or a size class.

V	D	J	size	CDR3	DNA
TRBV5-1	-	TRBJ2-1	-	CASSLGGAIHNEQFF	TGCGCCAGCAGCTTGGGGGGGGCTATCCACAATGAGCAGTTCTTC
TRBV12-3/TRBV12-4	-	TRBJ1-3	once	CASIRSGNTIYF	TGTGCCAGCATCCGCTCTGGAAACACCATATATTTT
TRBV24-1	TRBD2	TRBJ2-1	once	CATSDLSGPYYNEQFF	TGTGCCACCAGTGACCTTAGCGGGCCTTACTACAATGAGCAGTTCTTC
TRBV15	TRBD2	TRBJ2-1	once	CASKTSGSDEQFF	TGTGCCAGCAAGACTAGCGGGAGCGATGAGCAGTTCTTC
TRBV29-1	-	TRBJ2-7	-	CSVEVPGNSYEQYF	TGCAGCGTTGAAGTTCCAGGGAACTCCTACGAGCAGTACTTC
TRBV28	TRBD2	TRBJ2-3	-	CASSESGEHTDTQYF	TGTGCCAGCAGTGAGAGCGGGGAGCACACAGATACGCAGTATTTT
TRBV12-3/TRBV12-4	TRBD1	TRBJ1-1	few	CASSLRGLNTEAFF	TGTGCCAGCAGTTTGAGGGGGCTGAACACTGAAGCTTTCTTT
TRBV29-1	-	TRBJ2-7	few	CSVEGMKDEQYF	TGCAGCGTTGAAGGGATGAAGGACGAGCAGTACTTC
TRBV12-3/TRBV12-4	-	TRBJ2-2	-	CASSLSGGRTGELFF	TGTGCCAGCAGTTTATCCGGAGGTCGAACCGGGGAGCTGTTTTTT
TRBV15	TRBD1	TRBJ2-2	-	CATSRDRTGSGELFF	TGTGCCACCAGCAGAGATCGGACAGGGTCCGGGGAGCTGTTTTTT
TRBV20-1	-	TRBJ2-3	-	CSASRPTATDTQYF	TGCAGTGCTAGTCGGCCAACGGCTACAGATACGCAGTATTTT
TRBV21-1	-	TRBJ1-2	-	CASSGGGNYGYTF	TGTGCCAGCAGCGGGGGAGGGAACTATGGCTACACCTTC
TRBV24-1	-	TRBJ2-1	-	CATSAREVNEQFF	TGTGCCACCAGTGCCAGGGAAGTCAATGAGCAGTTCTTC
TRBV30	-	TRBJ1-1	-	CAWSSNQEGLNNEAFF	TGTGCCTGGAGTAGTAATCAGGAGGGGCTGAATAACGAAGCTTTCTTT
TRBV3-1	-	TRBJ1-2	-	CASSPSQGPNYGYTF	TGTGCCAGCAGTCCTTCACAGGGCCCTAACTATGGCTACACCTTC
TRBV20-1	-	TRBJ2-7	-	CSARPPEMTGQNTYYEQYF	TGCAGTGCTAGACCCCCAGAGATGACAGGACAAAATACCTACTACGAGCAGTACTTC
TRBV9	-	TRBJ1-1	once	CASSTQTGMNTEAFF	TGTGCCAGCAGCACCCAAACAGGGATGAACACTGAAGCTTTCTTT
TRBV7-9	-	TRBJ1-1	-	CASSVGQQEAFF	TGTGCCAGCAGCGTAGGACAGCAAGAAGCTTTCTTT
TRBV7-9	TRBD1	TRBJ1-5	-	CASSSDLDRASNQPQHF	TGTGCCAGCAGCTCGGACCTGGACAGGGCCAGCAATCAGCCCCAGCATTTT
TRBV7-9	TRBD1	TRBJ1-2	-	CASSLLERDRGALGYGYTF	TGTGCCAGCAGCTTATTAGAGCGGGACAGGGGAGCCTTGGGCTATGGCTACACCTTC
TRBV25-1	-	TRBJ2-5	-	CASSGVEREGRPQETQYF	TGTGCCAGCAGTGGGGTGGAGAGAGAGGGGAGGCCCCAAGAGACCCAGTACTTC
TRBV12-3/TRBV12-4	-	TRBJ1-1	-	CASSIQVNTEAFF	TGTGCCAGCAGTATACAGGTGAACACTGAAGCTTTCTTT
TRBV20-1	TRBD2	TRBJ2-1	-	CSAKWRGAVYNEQFF	TGCAGTGCGAAGTGGCGGGGGGCGGTATACAATGAGCAGTTCTTC
TRBV18	TRBD1	TRBJ1-2	-	CASSPSPATGGGYGYTF	TGTGCCAGCTCACCATCCCCCGCGACAGGGGGAGGGTATGGCTACACCTTC
TRBV20-1	-	TRBJ1-1	-	CSAKFGTEAFF	TGCAGTGCTAAGTTTGGCACTGAAGCTTTCTTT
TRBV4-1	-	TRBJ2-3	-	CASSQGGGTDTQYF	TGCGCCAGCAGCCAAGGGGGGGGCACAGATACGCAGTATTTT
TRBV7-9	TRBD2	TRBJ2-7	-	CASSSSGLAGTYEQYF	TGTGCCAGCAGCTCGAGCGGGCTAGCGGGGACCTACGAGCAGTACTTC
TRBV10-3	TRBD2	TRBJ2-3	-	CAISRWAGGASETDTQYF	TGTGCCATCAGTCGTTGGGCGGGGGGAGCGTCTGAGACAGATACGCAGTATTTT
TRBV18	-	TRBJ2-7	-	CASSPAAYEQYF	TGTGCCAGCTCACCCGCAGCCTACGAGCAGTACTTC
TRBV30	TRBD1	TRBJ2-5	-	CASDREEETQYF	TGTGCCTCTGACAGGGAAGAGGAGACCCAGTACTTC
TRBV9	-	TRBJ2-1	-	CASSSYSEEDYNEQFF	TGTGCCAGCAGCTCCTACAGTGAAGAAGACTACAATGAGCAGTTCTTC
TRBV2	-	TRBJ2-1	-	CASSPSEGDEQFF	TGTGCCAGCAGCCCCTCGGAGGGGGATGAGCAGTTCTTC